The following is a T cell receptor beta chain sequence with its context. Its antigen is not known. Generated by immunoSEQ multiplex PCR, the TCRdb table keeps only in-frame clones and is missing some. The table includes hundreds of thousands of clones, around 78% detected once. The data stem from a study of shared clonotypes between healthy human individuals. Background on the study: Per-donor plates numbered three CD4 naive, three CD4 memory, two CD8 naive and one CD8 memory. The study's findings and limits: Non-shared clonotypes had lower generation probabilities than those shared by all four donors.

Per germline, CDR1 MNHEY and CDR2 SVGAGI. This CDR3 contains 14 residues. V was cut by 6 bases and J by 9 bases, with 21 bases left in between. The origin of this receptor is a woman in her twenties or thirties in good health. Sequenced input: memory CD4+ T cells sorted from blood. Regarding subset: CD45RA-negative fraction. The V call is TRBV6-5, the J call TRBJ2-7; a weak D match, TRBD1 (5 bases). The CDR3 DNA reads as TGTGCCAGCAGCTACGGTGGCAGGGAAGGTCGGCAGTACTTC. Translation gives CASSYGGREGRQYF.